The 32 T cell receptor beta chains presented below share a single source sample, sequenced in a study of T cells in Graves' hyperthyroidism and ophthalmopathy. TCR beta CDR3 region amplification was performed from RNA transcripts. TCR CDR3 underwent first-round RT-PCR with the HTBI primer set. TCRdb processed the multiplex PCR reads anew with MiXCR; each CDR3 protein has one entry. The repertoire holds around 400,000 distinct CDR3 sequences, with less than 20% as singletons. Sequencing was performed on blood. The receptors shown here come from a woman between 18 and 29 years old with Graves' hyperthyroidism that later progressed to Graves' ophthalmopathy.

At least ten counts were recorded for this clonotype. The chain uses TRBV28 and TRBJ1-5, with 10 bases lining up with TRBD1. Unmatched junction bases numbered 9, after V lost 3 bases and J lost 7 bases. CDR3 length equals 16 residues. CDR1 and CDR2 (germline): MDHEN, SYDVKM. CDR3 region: CASSFPGTGDRQPQHF. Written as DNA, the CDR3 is TGTGCCAGCAGTTTCCCCGGGACAGGGGATCGACAGCCCCAGCATTTT.

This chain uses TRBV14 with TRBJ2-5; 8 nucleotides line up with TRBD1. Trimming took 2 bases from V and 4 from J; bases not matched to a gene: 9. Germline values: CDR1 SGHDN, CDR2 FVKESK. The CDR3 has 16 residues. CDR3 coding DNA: TGTGCCAGCAGCCAAACCCAGGGGGCTTCGGGAGAGACCCAGTACTTC. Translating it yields CASSQTQGASGETQYF.

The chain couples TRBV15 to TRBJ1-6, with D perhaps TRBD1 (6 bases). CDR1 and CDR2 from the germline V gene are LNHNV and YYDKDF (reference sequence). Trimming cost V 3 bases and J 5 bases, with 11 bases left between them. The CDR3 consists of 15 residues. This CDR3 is CATSSPDSDNSPLHF. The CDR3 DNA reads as TGTGCCACCAGCAGCCCGGACAGCGATAATTCACCCCTCCACTTT.

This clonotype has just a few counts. CDR3 protein: CASSLVGGSETQYF. The CDR3 nucleotides read TGCGCCAGCAGCTTGGTGGGGGGATCGGAGACCCAGTACTTC. This chain joins TRBV5-1 and TRBJ2-5; tentatively, D is TRBD2 (6 bases). Trimming shortened V by 0 bases and J by 5 bases, and 11 bases separated the two germline ends. CDR3 length: 14 amino acids. The V gene's germline CDR1 is SGHRS and CDR2 YFSETQ.

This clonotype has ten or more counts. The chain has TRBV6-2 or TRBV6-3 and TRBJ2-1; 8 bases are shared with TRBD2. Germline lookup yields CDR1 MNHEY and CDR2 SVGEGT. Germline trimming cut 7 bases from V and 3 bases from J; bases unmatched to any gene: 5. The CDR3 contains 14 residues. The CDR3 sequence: CASKERERYNEQFF. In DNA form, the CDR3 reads TGTGCCAGCAAAGAGCGGGAGCGCTACAATGAGCAGTTCTTC.

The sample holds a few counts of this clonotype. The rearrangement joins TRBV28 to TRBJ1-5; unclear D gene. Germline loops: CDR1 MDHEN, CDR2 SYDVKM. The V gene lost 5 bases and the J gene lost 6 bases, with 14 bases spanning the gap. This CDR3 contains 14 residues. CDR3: CASSPPGRPQPQHF. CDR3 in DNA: TGTGCCAGCAGTCCCCCGGGCAGGCCTCAGCCCCAGCATTTT. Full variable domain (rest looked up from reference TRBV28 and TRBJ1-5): DVKVTQSSRYLVKRTGEKVFLECVQDMDHENMFWYRQDPGLGLRLIYFSYDVKMKEKGDIPEGYSVSREKKERFSLILESASTNQTSMYLCASSPPGRPQPQHFGDGTRLSIL.

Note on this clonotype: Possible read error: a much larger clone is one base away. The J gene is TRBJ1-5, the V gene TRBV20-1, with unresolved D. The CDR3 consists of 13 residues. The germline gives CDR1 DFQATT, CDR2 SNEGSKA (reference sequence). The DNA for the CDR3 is TGCAGTGCTAGAGAGGCAGCTGATCAGCGCCAGCATTTT. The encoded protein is CSAREAADQRQHF.

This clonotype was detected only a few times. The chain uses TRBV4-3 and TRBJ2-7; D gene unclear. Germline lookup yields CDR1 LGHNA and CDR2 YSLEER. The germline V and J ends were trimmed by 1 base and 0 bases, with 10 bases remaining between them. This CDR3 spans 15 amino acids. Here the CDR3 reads CASSQVYLSSYEQYF. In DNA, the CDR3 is TGCGCCAGCAGCCAAGTGTATCTGAGCTCCTACGAGCAGTACTTC.

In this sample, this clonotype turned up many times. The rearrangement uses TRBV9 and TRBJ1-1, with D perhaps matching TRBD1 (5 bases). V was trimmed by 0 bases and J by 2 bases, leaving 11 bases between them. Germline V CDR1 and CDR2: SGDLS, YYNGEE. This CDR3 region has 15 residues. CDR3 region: CASSVGGGGNTEAFF. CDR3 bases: TGTGCCAGCAGCGTAGGTGGGGGGGGTAACACTGAAGCTTTCTTT.

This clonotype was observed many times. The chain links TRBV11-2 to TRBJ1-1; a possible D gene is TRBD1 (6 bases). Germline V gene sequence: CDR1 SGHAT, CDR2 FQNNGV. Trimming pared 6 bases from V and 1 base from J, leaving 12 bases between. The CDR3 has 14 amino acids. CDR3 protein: CASRRGGRNTEAFF. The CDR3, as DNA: TGTGCCAGCAGGCGGGGGGGCCGGAACACTGAAGCTTTCTTT.

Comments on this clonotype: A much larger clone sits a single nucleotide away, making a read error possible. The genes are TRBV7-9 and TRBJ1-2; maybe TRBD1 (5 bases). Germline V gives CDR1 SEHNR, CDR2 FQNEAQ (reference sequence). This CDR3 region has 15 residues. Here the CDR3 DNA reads TGTGCCAGCAGCTTAACAGACAGTCCTAACTATGGCTCCACCTTC. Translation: CASSLTDSPNYGSTF.

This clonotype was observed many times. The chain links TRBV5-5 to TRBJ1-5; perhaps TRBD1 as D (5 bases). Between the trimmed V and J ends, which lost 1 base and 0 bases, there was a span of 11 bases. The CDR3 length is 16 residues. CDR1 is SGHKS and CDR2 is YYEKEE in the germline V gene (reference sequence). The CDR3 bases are TGTGCCAGCAGCTTGAGGGGAGGAACTAGCAATCAGCCCCAGCATTTT. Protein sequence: CASSLRGGTSNQPQHF.

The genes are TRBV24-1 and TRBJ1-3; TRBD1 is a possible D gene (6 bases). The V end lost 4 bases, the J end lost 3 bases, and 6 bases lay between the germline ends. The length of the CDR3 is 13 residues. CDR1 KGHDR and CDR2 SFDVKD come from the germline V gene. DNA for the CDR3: TGTGCCACCAGTGACAGGGGTGGAAACACCATATATTTT. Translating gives CATSDRGGNTIYF.

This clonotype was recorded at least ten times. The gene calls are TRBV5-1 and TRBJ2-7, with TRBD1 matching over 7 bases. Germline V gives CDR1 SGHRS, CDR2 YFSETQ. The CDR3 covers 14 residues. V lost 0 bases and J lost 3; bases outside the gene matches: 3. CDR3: CASSLGDRHYEQYF. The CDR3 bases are TGCGCCAGCAGCTTGGGGGACAGACACTACGAGCAGTACTTC.

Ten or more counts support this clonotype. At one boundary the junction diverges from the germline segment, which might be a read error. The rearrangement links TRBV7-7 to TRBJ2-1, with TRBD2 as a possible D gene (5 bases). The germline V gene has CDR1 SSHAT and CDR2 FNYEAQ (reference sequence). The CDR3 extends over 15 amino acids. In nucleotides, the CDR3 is TGTGCTAGCAGCTTCGGGAAGTCCGCCTACAATGAGCAGTTCTTC. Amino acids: CASSFGKSAYNEQFF.

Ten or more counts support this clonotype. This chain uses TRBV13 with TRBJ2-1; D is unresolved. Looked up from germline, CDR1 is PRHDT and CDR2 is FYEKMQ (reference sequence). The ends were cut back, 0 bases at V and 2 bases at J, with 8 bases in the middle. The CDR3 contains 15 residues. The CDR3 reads CASSLGGITYNEQFF. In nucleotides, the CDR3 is TGTGCCAGCAGCTTAGGTGGGATCACCTACAATGAGCAGTTCTTC.

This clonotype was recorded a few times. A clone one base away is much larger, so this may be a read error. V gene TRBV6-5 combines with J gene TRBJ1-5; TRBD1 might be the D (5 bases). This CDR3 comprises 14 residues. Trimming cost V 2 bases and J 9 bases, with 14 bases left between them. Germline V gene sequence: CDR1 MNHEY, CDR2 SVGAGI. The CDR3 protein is CASSYPTEYRPQHF. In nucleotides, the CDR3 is TGTGCCAGCAGTTACCCGACAGAGTATCGGCCCCAGCATTTT.

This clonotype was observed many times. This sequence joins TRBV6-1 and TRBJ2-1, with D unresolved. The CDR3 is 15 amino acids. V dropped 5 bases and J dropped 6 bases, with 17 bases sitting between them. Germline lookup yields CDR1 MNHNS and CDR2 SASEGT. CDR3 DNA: TGTGCCAGCAGTTTAAAAAACCATGGTATCAATGAGCAGTTCTTC. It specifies CASSLKNHGINEQFF.

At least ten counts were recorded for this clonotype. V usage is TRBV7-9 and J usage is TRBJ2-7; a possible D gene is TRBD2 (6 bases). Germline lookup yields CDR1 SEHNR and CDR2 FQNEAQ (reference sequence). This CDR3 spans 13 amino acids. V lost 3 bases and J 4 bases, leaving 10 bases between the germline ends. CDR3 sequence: CASSLFSGYEQYF. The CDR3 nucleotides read TGTGCCAGCAGCTTGTTTAGCGGATACGAGCAGTACTTC.

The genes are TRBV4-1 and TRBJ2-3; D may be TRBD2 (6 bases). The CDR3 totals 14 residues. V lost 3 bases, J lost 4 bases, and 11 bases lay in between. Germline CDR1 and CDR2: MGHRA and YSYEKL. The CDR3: CASSHGLRADTQYF. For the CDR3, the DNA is TGCGCCAGCAGCCACGGACTAAGGGCAGATACGCAGTATTTT.

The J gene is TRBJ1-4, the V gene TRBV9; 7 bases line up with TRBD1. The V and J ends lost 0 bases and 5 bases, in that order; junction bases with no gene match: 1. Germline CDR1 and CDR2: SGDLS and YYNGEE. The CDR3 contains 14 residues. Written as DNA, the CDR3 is TGTGCCAGCAGCGTAGGGGGACAGAATGAAAAACTGTTTTTT. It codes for CASSVGGQNEKLFF.

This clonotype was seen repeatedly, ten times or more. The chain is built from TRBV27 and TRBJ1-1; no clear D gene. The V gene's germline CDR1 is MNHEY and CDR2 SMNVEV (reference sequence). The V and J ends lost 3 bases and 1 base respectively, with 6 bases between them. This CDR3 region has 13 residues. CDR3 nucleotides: TGTGCCAGCAGTTTCGCCGGGAACACTGAAGCTTTCTTT. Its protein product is CASSFAGNTEAFF.

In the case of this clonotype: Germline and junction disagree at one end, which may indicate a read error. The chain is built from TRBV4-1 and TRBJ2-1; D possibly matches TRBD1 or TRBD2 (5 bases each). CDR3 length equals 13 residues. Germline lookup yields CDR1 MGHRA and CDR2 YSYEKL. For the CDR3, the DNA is TGCCCCAGCAGCTATGGGACGGGCAATGAGCAGTTCTTC. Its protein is CPSSYGTGNEQFF.

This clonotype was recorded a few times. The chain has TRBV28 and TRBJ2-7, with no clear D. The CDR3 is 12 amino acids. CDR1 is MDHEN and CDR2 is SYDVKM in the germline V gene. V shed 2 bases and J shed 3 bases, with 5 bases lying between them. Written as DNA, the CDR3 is TGTGCCAGCAGTTTAGAAATCTACGAGCAGTACTTC. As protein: CASSLEIYEQYF.

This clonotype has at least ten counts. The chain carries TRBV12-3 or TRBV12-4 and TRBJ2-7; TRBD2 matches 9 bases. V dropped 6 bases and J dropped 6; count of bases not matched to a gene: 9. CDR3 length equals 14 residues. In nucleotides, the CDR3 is TGTGCCAGCAGCTATAGCGGGAGTTCTTTCGAGCAGTACTTC. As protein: CASSYSGSSFEQYF.

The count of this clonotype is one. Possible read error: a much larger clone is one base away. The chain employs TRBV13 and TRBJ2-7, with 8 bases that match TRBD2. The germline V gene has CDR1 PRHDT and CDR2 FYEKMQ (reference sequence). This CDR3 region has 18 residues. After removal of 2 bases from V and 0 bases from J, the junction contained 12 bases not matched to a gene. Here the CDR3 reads CASSLSPGLGVSSYEQYF. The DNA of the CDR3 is TGTGCCAGCAGCTTATCCCCGGGACTAGGAGTTAGCTCCTACGAGCAGTACTTC.

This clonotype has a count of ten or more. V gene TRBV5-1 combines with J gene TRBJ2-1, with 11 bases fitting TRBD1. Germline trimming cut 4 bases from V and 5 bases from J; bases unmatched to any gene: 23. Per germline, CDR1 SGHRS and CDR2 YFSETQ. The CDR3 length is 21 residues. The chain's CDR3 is CASSPGQGAYPKREYHNEQFF. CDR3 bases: TGCGCCAGCAGCCCCGGACAGGGGGCCTACCCTAAGCGGGAGTACCACAATGAGCAGTTCTTC.

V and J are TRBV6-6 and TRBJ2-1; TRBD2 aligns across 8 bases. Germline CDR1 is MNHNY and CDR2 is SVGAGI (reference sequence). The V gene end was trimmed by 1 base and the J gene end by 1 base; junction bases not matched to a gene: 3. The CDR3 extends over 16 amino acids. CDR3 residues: CASSYFAGGSYNEQFF. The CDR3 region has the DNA TGTGCCAGCAGTTACTTCGCGGGAGGTTCCTACAATGAGCAGTTCTTC.

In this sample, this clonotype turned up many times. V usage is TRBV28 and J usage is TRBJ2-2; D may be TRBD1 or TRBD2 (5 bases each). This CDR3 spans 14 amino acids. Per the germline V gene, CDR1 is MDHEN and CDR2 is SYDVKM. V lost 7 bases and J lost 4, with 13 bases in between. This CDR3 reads CASNEGSGTGELFF. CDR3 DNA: TGTGCCAGCAATGAGGGGTCGGGCACCGGGGAGCTGTTTTTT. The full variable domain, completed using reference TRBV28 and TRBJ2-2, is DVKVTQSSRYLVKRTGEKVFLECVQDMDHENMFWYRQDPGLGLRLIYFSYDVKMKEKGDIPEGYSVSREKKERFSLILESASTNQTSMYLCASNEGSGTGELFFGEGSRLTVL.

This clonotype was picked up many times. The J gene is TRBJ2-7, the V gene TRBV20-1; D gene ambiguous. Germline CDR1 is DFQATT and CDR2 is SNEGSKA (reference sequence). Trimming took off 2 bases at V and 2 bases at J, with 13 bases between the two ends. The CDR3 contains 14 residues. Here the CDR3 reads CSARSQGIPYEQYF. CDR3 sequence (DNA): TGCAGTGCTAGAAGTCAAGGAATACCCTACGAGCAGTACTTC.

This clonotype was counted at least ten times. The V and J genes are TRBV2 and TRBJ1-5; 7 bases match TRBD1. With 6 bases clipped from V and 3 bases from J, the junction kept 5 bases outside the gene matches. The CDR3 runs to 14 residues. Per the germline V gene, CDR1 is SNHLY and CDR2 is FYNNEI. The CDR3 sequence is CASSKDRVNQPQHF. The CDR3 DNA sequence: TGTGCCAGCAGCAAAGACAGGGTCAATCAGCCCCAGCATTTT.

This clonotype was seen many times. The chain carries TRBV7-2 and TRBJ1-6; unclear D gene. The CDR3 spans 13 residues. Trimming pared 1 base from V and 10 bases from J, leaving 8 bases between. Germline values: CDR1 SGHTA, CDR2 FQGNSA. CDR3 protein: CASSLGERSPLHF. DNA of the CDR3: TGTGCCAGCAGCTTAGGGGAACGGTCACCCCTCCACTTT.